This T cell receptor (beta chain) was identified in a study of T cells in women clearing cervical HPV infection. Whole-study results and caveats: Controls had more TRBV6-7 (about 0.16%) than cases (approximately 0.11%).

To note about this clone: Its antigen is unknown. Sequencing ends 3 residues short of the CDR3 end; the germline J gene provides the rest.

The table came from immunoSEQ multiplex PCR; TCRdb's copy has only in-frame clones and leaves some out. The sample data list 20,000 to 25,000 clones. The CDR3 sequence is 15 residues long. The V and J ends lost 2 bases and 4 bases, in that order; junction bases with no gene match: 6. Germline assignment: CDR1 SGHRS and CDR2 YFSETQ. The sample consisted of blood buffy coat. The V and J genes are TRBV5-1 and TRBJ2-7, with 10 nucleotides matching TRBD2. The source is a woman between 18 and 75 years old with a cervical HPV16 infection that either progressed to CIN3+ or cleared (not recorded which). The part of the CDR3 DNA that was read is TGCGCCAGCAGCTTCTTTGGACTAGCGGAATACGAG. This sequence encodes CASSFFGLAEYE. The full CDR3 is CASSFFGLAEYEQYF. The variable domain in full, with the rest retrieved from reference TRBV5-1 and TRBJ2-7, is KAGVTQTPRYLIKTRGQQVTLSCSPISGHRSVSWYQQTPGQGLQFLFEYFSETQRNKGNFPGRFSGRQFSNSRSEMNVSTLELGDSALYLCASSFFGLAEYEQYFGPGTRLTVT.